This TCR beta chain was identified during a study of tumor-infiltrating lymphocytes in primary liver carcinoma. Turning to the study itself: Recorded tumor stage was T1-T3 N0M0, with diameters of roughly 4 to 11 cm.

The researchers produced TCR beta cDNA from 500 ng total RNA with a constant-region primer. ARM-PCR, slightly modified, supplied the TCR beta libraries through three nested multiplex PCR rounds. Both of the initial two PCR rounds ran for around 9 cycles and employed TRBV1-TRBV30 forward primers alongside a C-beta reverse primer. Each CDR3 protein is one row after TCRdb ran MiXCR on the multiplex PCR reads. Among more than 45,000 distinct CDR3 sequences listed, over 75% were seen once. Points on this clonotype: Compared with germline, one end of the junction differs, possibly owing to a read error.

Co-extraction of RNA and DNA was performed on roughly 17-32 mg of unsorted bulk tissue. In germline, CDR1 is MNHEY, CDR2 SVGEGT. The CDR3 is 12 residues long. The clonotype originates from a man aged 40-49 years with primary liver carcinoma and hepatitis B virus infection. This chain uses TRBV6-2 or TRBV6-3 with TRBJ2-5; D unclear. The sequencing input was liver tumor tissue from sampling region 5. Subset here: tumor region T5, tumor centre. As DNA, the CDR3 is TGTGCCAGCGGCAACAGCCAAGAGATCCAGTATTTC. Translated, it gives CASGNSQEIQYF.